This T cell receptor (beta chain) was profiled in a study of T cells in Graves' hyperthyroidism and ophthalmopathy. Study overall: The initial diagnosis was the point when peripheral blood was collected, ahead of any treatment.

Clinical symptoms, serum thyroxine, TRAb, thyroid ultrasound and orbital computed tomography informed diagnoses. Study-level results: Researchers report that a 13 V-J model separated ophthalmopathy from stable hyperthyroidism. Most thyroid clonotypes expanded above 0.001 appeared in blood too.

Amplification of TCR beta CDR3 regions used RNA as the template. In the first-round RT-PCR of the TCR CDR3, the HTBI primer set was used. TCRdb reprocessed the multiplex PCR reads with MiXCR, giving one entry per CDR3 protein. The profile shows about 520,000 distinct CDR3 sequences, roughly a quarter of them singletons. V gave up 3 bases and J gave up 8 bases; unmatched junction bases: 7. Germline CDR1 and CDR2: SGHRS and YFSETQ. CDR3 length: 14 residues. About this clonotype itself: Antigen unknown.

The sample taken for sequencing was blood. The chain is built from TRBV5-1 and TRBJ1-1; TRBD1 matches at 10 bases. The clonotype originates from a woman younger than 45 with Graves' ophthalmopathy. The CDR3 DNA reads TGCGCCAGCAGCTCGACAGGGGGCGGAATAGAAGCTTTCTTT. Translating it yields CASSSTGGGIEAFF.